These 18 T cell receptor beta chains share one sample of origin, sequenced in a study of blood T cell repertoires in COVID-19. Profiling relied on immunoSEQ multiplex PCR, and the TCRdb table lists in-frame clones only, not all of them. The data contain about 160,000 clones, roughly 90% of them seen just once; the ten biggest clones take up 4.5% to 5%. The sample comprised peripheral blood. These receptors came from a man aged 25-40 years with COVID-19, enrolled during active disease.

J is TRBJ1-5 and V is TRBV5-4; TRBD1 is a possible D gene (6 bases). V lost 4 bases and J lost 5, with 19 bases in between. The CDR3 is 16 amino acids. CDR1 SGHNT and CDR2 YYREEE come from the germline V gene (reference sequence). CDR3 in DNA: TGTGCCAGCAGCCGGGGGGGGGCTCGCCTAGATCAGCCCCAGCATTTT. Encoded protein: CASSRGGARLDQPQHF.

The chain combines TRBV7-9 with TRBJ2-3; D unresolved. Trimming cost V 0 bases and J 10 bases, with 14 bases left between them. This CDR3 is 14 amino acids long. Per germline, CDR1 SEHNR and CDR2 FQNEAQ (reference sequence). Here the CDR3 reads CASSLAILPKAQYF. DNA for the CDR3: TGTGCCAGCAGCTTAGCGATACTACCCAAAGCGCAGTATTTT.

The chain combines TRBV6-5 with TRBJ1-1; 7 nucleotides agree with TRBD1. Germline values: CDR1 MNHEY, CDR2 SVGAGI. With 5 bases clipped from V and 5 bases from J, the junction kept 8 bases outside the gene matches. This CDR3 has 14 amino acids. The CDR3 here is CASSRTGGDTEAFF. The CDR3 DNA sequence: TGTGCCAGCAGTCGGACAGGAGGGGATACTGAAGCTTTCTTT.

Of note for this clone: This sample also contains other DNA sequences that code for the same CDR3. The chain joins TRBV6-2 or TRBV6-3 to TRBJ2-7, with TRBD1 identical over 8 bases. V lost 6 bases, J lost 3 bases, and 4 bases stayed unmatched. This CDR3 contains 13 residues. In germline, CDR1 is MNHEY, CDR2 SVGEGT. CDR3 coding DNA: TGTGCCAGCAGCTCCGACAGGGGCTACGAGCAGTACTTC. Its protein is CASSSDRGYEQYF.

This chain uses TRBV6-2 or TRBV6-3 with TRBJ2-7, with TRBD2 matching over 14 bases. The CDR3 length is 17 residues. Germline V gene lookup returns CDR1 MNHEY and CDR2 SVGEGT. The V and J ends lost 4 bases and 5 bases, in that order; junction bases with no gene match: 10. The CDR3 region has the DNA TGTGCCAGCAGTTCCGCGGTGGGACTAGCGGGAGTCCACGAGCAGTACTTC. Its translation: CASSSAVGLAGVHEQYF.

The gene calls are TRBV5-5 and TRBJ1-4, with D possibly TRBD1 on 6 matching bases. Germline V gene sequence: CDR1 SGHKS, CDR2 YYEKEE (reference sequence). Trimming removed 4 bases from V and 5 bases from J, with 15 bases in between. This CDR3 is built from 15 residues. The CDR3 nucleotides are TGTGCCAGCAGCCCGTCGGGACAACCGAATGAAAAACTGTTTTTT. Translating it yields CASSPSGQPNEKLFF.

This rearrangement joins TRBV6-1 to TRBJ1-1, with 11 bases identical to TRBD1. V trimming: 4 bases; J trimming: 0 bases; junction bases outside the gene matches: 7. Germline CDR1 MNHNS, CDR2 SASEGT. This CDR3 is 17 amino acids long. CDR3 amino acids: CASSAGQGAGMNTEAFF. The DNA for the CDR3 is TGTGCCAGCAGTGCCGGACAGGGGGCGGGGATGAACACTGAAGCTTTCTTT.

The chain joins TRBV19 to TRBJ1-2; a weak D match, TRBD1 (6 bases). V was trimmed by 3 bases and J by 0 bases, leaving 11 bases between them. Germline V gene data show CDR1 as LNHDA and CDR2 as SQIVND (reference sequence). There are 15 residues in the CDR3. DNA for the CDR3: TGTGCCAGTAGTATGAGACAGGCAACTAACTATGGCTACACCTTC. Amino acids: CASSMRQATNYGYTF.

This sequence joins TRBV27 and TRBJ1-1; 7 bases are shared with TRBD1. Germline V gene data show CDR1 as MNHEY and CDR2 as SMNVEV (reference sequence). This CDR3 has 16 residues. J gave up 5 bases and V 5 bases, and 14 bases lay outside the gene matches. CDR3 nucleotides: TGTGCCAGCAGTCCGCTGCAGACAGGGTGGAGTACTGAAGCTTTCTTT. Translated, it gives CASSPLQTGWSTEAFF.

This chain's CDR3 is CASSIFTGAKNIQYF. Written as DNA, the CDR3 is TGTGCCAGCAGTATTTTTACCGGGGCCAAAAACATTCAGTACTTC. The chain is built from TRBV6-6 and TRBJ2-4; D call uncertain. Germline CDR1 MNHNY, CDR2 SVGAGI (reference sequence). Trimming removed 5 bases at V and 1 base at J, with 12 bases between. The CDR3 consists of 15 residues.

V and J are TRBV15 and TRBJ1-2, with D possibly being TRBD1 (6 bases). Germline V CDR1 and CDR2: LNHNV, YYDKDF (reference sequence). The CDR3 consists of 14 residues. Between the trimmed V and J ends, which lost 1 base and 6 bases, there was a span of 12 bases. CDR3 bases: TGTGCCACCAGCAGAGGCCAGAACAGGGATGGCTACACCTTC. Translation: CATSRGQNRDGYTF.

This clone was seen more than once but under ten times. V gene TRBV7-2 combines with J gene TRBJ1-1; D possibly corresponds to TRBD1 (5 bases). The CDR3 loop spans 11 amino acids. The V end was cut by 5 bases, the J end by 8 bases, with 9 bases between. CDR1 and CDR2 (germline): SGHTA, FQGNSA. The CDR3 reads CASSPRTEAFF. The CDR3 coding sequence is TGTGCCAGCAGCCCCCGGACAGAAGCTTTCTTT.

CDR3 DNA sequence: TGTGCCAGCCATCCCGGGGGGCGGACTAGCAATCAGCCCCAGCATTTT. It codes for CASHPGGRTSNQPQHF. The chain couples TRBV28 to TRBJ1-5; maybe TRBD1 (6 bases). V gave up 8 bases and J gave up 0 bases, with 17 bases separating them. The CDR3 has 16 amino acids. CDR1 is MDHEN and CDR2 is SYDVKM in the germline V gene.

V gene TRBV10-3 combines with J gene TRBJ2-7, with 10 bases that match TRBD2. Germline values: CDR1 ENHRY, CDR2 SYGVKD. The ends lost 0 bases at V and 2 bases at J; junction bases unmatched: 7. This CDR3 is 17 amino acids long. CDR3 residues: CAISESTRTSGAYEQYF. Here the CDR3 DNA reads TGTGCCATCAGTGAGTCGACCCGGACTAGCGGTGCCTACGAGCAGTACTTC.

The J gene is TRBJ2-7, the V gene TRBV5-4, with 8 positions matching TRBD2. CDR1 SGHNT and CDR2 YYREEE come from the germline V gene (reference sequence). This CDR3 has 14 residues. V was pared by 3 bases and J by 2 bases, with 4 bases of the junction left unmatched. This CDR3 is CASSSSGRAYEQYF. The CDR3 nucleotides read TGTGCCAGCAGCTCTAGCGGGCGAGCCTACGAGCAGTACTTC.

This chain connects TRBV6-2 or TRBV6-3 to TRBJ2-7; TRBD2 agrees at 12 bases. V shed 0 bases and J 2 bases; nucleotides not matched to a gene: 8. The CDR3 has 18 residues. The germline V gene encodes CDR1 MNHEY and CDR2 SVGEGT. The CDR3 sequence is CASSYSTLLAGGAYEQYF. CDR3 in DNA: TGTGCCAGCAGTTACTCGACTCTACTAGCGGGAGGAGCCTACGAGCAGTACTTC.

The rearrangement links TRBV19 to TRBJ2-7; TRBD1 agrees at 7 bases. After removal of 4 bases from V and 3 bases from J, the junction contained 9 bases not matched to a gene. The CDR3 runs to 15 residues. Germline loops: CDR1 LNHDA, CDR2 SQIVND (reference sequence). CDR3 residues: CASSKESTGHYEQYF. In nucleotides, the CDR3 is TGTGCCAGTAGTAAAGAATCGACAGGGCACTACGAGCAGTACTTC.

A single count supports this clone. The V call is TRBV9, the J call TRBJ2-7, with a possible D match to TRBD2 (6 bases). CDR1 is SGDLS and CDR2 is YYNGEE in the germline V gene. V was cut by 0 bases and J by 3 bases, with 13 bases left in between. The CDR3 is 15 amino acids. CDR3 bases: TGTGCCAGCAGCGTAGATGGAGGGAGGTTCTACGAGCAGTACTTC. Amino acid sequence: CASSVDGGRFYEQYF.